Listed below are T cell receptor beta chains from one sample, sequenced in a study of T cell repertoires in cytomegalovirus infection. Antigens for these TCRs are unknown. TCRdb reanalysed the reads using MiXCR and keeps one entry per CDR3 protein. The sample gives about 830,000 distinct CDR3 sequences, approximately 32% of which show up once; under 15% is in the top ten. The sample in question was cultured CD8+ T cells from PBMCs, obtained from culture after CMV antigen stimulation. The source of these receptors is a human donor in good health (CMV status not recorded). Some clones in this sample may be carry-over from other donors' samples. Each CDR3 is given with its conserved first and last residue. D genes are given only for firm matches. Clone size appears in some rows only: once, few, many, or a class for an expanded clone.

D	size	V	J	length	CDR3	DNA
TRBD1	few	TRBV6-6	TRBJ1-1	16	CASSYTPQGAYTEAFF	TGTGCCAGCAGTTACACTCCACAGGGGGCGTATACTGAAGCTTTCTTT
TRBD2	-	TRBV6-2/TRBV6-3	TRBJ2-1	11	CATLGMGLKFF	TGTGCCACCTTAGGAATGGGACTAAAGTTCTTC
-	-	TRBV5-5	TRBJ2-1	15	CASSTADPVDNEQFF	TGTGCCAGCAGTACAGCCGACCCCGTCGACAATGAGCAGTTCTTC
TRBD1	few	TRBV28	TRBJ1-1	16	CASRSRTGLPGTEAFF	TGTGCCAGCAGATCCCGGACAGGGCTACCTGGGACTGAAGCTTTCTTT
TRBD1	-	TRBV7-4	TRBJ1-2	15	CASSTRTGGVYGYTF	TGTGCCAGCAGCACAAGGACAGGGGGCGTCTATGGCTACACCTTC
TRBD1	few	TRBV19	TRBJ1-5	14	CASSSTGGSQPQHF	TGTGCCAGTAGTTCTACAGGGGGCAGTCAGCCCCAGCATTTT
-	few	TRBV6-1	TRBJ1-1	12	CARRVMNTEAFF	TGTGCCAGGAGGGTCATGAACACTGAAGCTTTCTTT
TRBD2	many	TRBV7-8	TRBJ2-3	15	CASSSSGGPADTQYF	TGTGCCAGCAGCTCTTCGGGGGGTCCGGCAGATACGCAGTATTTT
-	few	TRBV4-1	TRBJ1-1	14	CASSQDVLNTEAFF	TGCGCCAGCAGCCAAGATGTATTGAACACTGAAGCTTTCTTT
-	once	TRBV12-3/TRBV12-4	TRBJ1-1	14	CASIGLIGGTEAFF	TGTGCCAGCATCGGGCTAATCGGGGGGACTGAAGCTTTCTTT
TRBD1	few	TRBV7-9	TRBJ1-6	20	CASSLGDSKGKSSYNSPLHF	TGTGCCAGCAGCTTGGGGGACAGTAAAGGAAAAAGCTCCTATAATTCACCCCTCCACTTT
-	-	TRBV20-1	TRBJ1-4	16	CSARFDEERTNEKLFF	TGCAGTGCTAGGTTTGACGAGGAGAGGACTAATGAAAAACTGTTTTTT
-	-	TRBV10-1	TRBJ1-1	14	CASSVSQMNTEAFF	TGCGCCAGCAGTGTTAGTCAGATGAACACTGAAGCTTTCTTT
-	few	TRBV10-3	TRBJ2-5	16	CAISEGEMAAQETQYF	TGTGCCATCAGTGAGGGGGAGATGGCAGCCCAAGAGACCCAGTACTTC
-	-	TRBV27	TRBJ1-1	13	CASSFGLHTEAFF	TGTGCCAGCAGTTTCGGCCTCCACACTGAAGCTTTCTTT
-	many	TRBV12-5	TRBJ1-6	17	CASGRLPIPSYNSPLHF	TGTGCTAGTGGCCGGCTGCCAATACCCTCCTATAATTCACCCCTCCACTTT
TRBD2	few	TRBV6-5	TRBJ2-2	13	CASSSGTSGELFF	TGTGCCAGCAGTTCCGGGACTAGCGGGGAGCTGTTTTTT
-	few	TRBV2	TRBJ1-2	15	CASSDFKRRNYGYTF	TGTGCCAGCAGTGATTTTAAGAGGCGTAACTATGGCTACACCTTC
TRBD1	-	TRBV6-2/TRBV6-3	TRBJ2-2	15	CASIGQGRNTGELFF	TGTGCCAGCATTGGACAGGGGAGGAACACCGGGGAGCTGTTTTTT
-	few	TRBV10-3	TRBJ1-1	17	CAISGTVGLVPNTEAFF	TGTGCCATCAGTGGCACGGTGGGCTTGGTCCCGAACACTGAAGCTTTCTTT
-	many	TRBV7-2	TRBJ1-2	15	CASSLADRANYGYTF	TGTGCCAGCAGCTTAGCCGACCGAGCTAACTATGGCTACACCTTC
TRBD2	-	TRBV6-2/TRBV6-3	TRBJ2-1	20	CASSNPLLAGGPGSYNEQFF	TGTGCCAGCAGTAATCCGCTACTAGCGGGGGGGCCGGGCTCCTACAATGAGCAGTTCTTC
-	few	TRBV6-2/TRBV6-3	TRBJ2-5	14	CASSLDIFQETQYF	TGTGCCAGCAGTCTCGACATTTTCCAAGAGACCCAGTACTTC
-	-	TRBV6-1	TRBJ2-1	16	CASSENVRFLRDEQFF	TGTGCCAGCAGTGAAAACGTAAGATTCTTAAGGGATGAGCAGTTCTTC
TRBD1	-	TRBV28	TRBJ1-1	17	CASSLLFRGIGNTEAFF	TGTGCCAGCAGCTTGCTATTCAGGGGGATTGGGAACACTGAAGCTTTCTTT
TRBD1	few	TRBV6-6	TRBJ1-5	18	CASSYPGQVMYSNQPQHF	TGTGCCAGCAGTTACCCGGGACAGGTCATGTATAGCAATCAGCCCCAGCATTTT
TRBD2	-	TRBV12-3/TRBV12-4	TRBJ2-3	13	CASKPGLADTQYF	TGTGCCAGCAAGCCGGGACTAGCGGATACGCAGTATTTT
TRBD1	-	TRBV27	TRBJ2-3	16	CASSLIGDRVTDTQYF	TGTGCCAGCAGTTTAATTGGAGACAGGGTCACAGATACGCAGTATTTT
TRBD1	many	TRBV10-3	TRBJ1-2	13	CAISGTGGNGYTF	TGTGCCATCAGCGGTACAGGGGGTAATGGCTACACCTTC
-	-	TRBV9	TRBJ1-6	17	CASSVEGSARPNSPLHF	TGTGCCAGCAGCGTGGAGGGCAGCGCCCGCCCAAATTCACCCCTCCACTTT
-	-	TRBV11-2	TRBJ2-1	14	CASSLTTGDNEQFF	TGTGCCAGCAGCTTAACGACGGGGGACAATGAGCAGTTCTTC
-	few	TRBV7-7	TRBJ2-5	14	CASSLDGDGETQYF	TGTGCTAGCAGCTTAGATGGAGACGGAGAGACCCAGTACTTC
-	few	TRBV27	TRBJ2-5	14	CASSLIRNGETQYF	TGTGCCAGCAGTTTAATTCGAAATGGAGAGACCCAGTACTTC
-	-	TRBV7-9	TRBJ2-1	11	CAGTVRDEQFF	TGTGCTGGAACTGTTAGGGATGAGCAGTTCTTC
TRBD1	few	TRBV6-1	TRBJ1-5	11	CASKADRALHF	TGTGCCAGCAAAGCCGACAGGGCCCTGCATTTT
TRBD1	many	TRBV7-2	TRBJ1-3	18	CASSVSGTAIFSGNTIYF	TGTGCCAGCAGCGTCTCCGGGACAGCGATTTTCTCTGGAAACACCATATATTTT
-	few	TRBV6-6	TRBJ2-3	14	CATYTGVGVDTQYF	TGTGCCACCTATACCGGCGTGGGGGTAGATACGCAGTATTTT
-	-	TRBV5-8	TRBJ2-7	14	CASSGADSFYEQYF	TGTGCCAGCAGCGGTGCGGACAGCTTCTACGAGCAGTACTTC
-	-	TRBV5-3	TRBJ2-7	16	CASSLDLMPESYEQYF	TGTGCCAGCAGCTTGGATTTAATGCCAGAATCCTACGAGCAGTACTTC
TRBD2	-	TRBV7-4	TRBJ2-7	15	CASSLGGSGIYEQYF	TGTGCCAGCAGCTTAGGGGGTAGCGGGATCTACGAGCAGTACTTC
TRBD1	-	TRBV25-1	TRBJ2-5	14	CASSTRTGQETQYF	TGTGCCAGCAGTACCCGGACAGGGCAAGAGACCCAGTACTTC
-	few	TRBV28	TRBJ1-5	17	CASSRFYVDSSNQPQHF	TGTGCCAGCAGCAGATTCTACGTTGACAGTAGCAATCAGCCCCAGCATTTT
-	-	TRBV19	TRBJ1-2	15	CASIRRGRGYDGYTF	TGTGCCAGTATCCGAAGGGGCAGGGGATACGATGGCTACACCTTC
-	-	TRBV10-1	TRBJ2-7	13	CASSDGGTYEQYF	TGCGCCAGCAGTGACGGGGGCACCTACGAGCAGTACTTC
-	-	TRBV7-9	TRBJ2-1	11	CASSAHDEQFF	TGTGCCAGCAGCGCGCACGATGAGCAGTTCTTC
TRBD1	few	TRBV7-2	TRBJ2-7	12	CASSYRGYEQYF	TGTGCCAGCAGCTACAGGGGCTACGAGCAGTACTTC
-	few	TRBV7-6	TRBJ2-4	12	CASSPQGSIQYF	TGTGCCAGCAGCCCCCAGGGGAGCATTCAGTACTTC
TRBD1	-	TRBV19	TRBJ2-1	16	CASSWDREFRGNEQFF	TGTGCCAGTAGTTGGGACAGGGAATTTCGTGGGAATGAGCAGTTCTTC
-	many	TRBV12-3/TRBV12-4	TRBJ2-1	18	CASSPFTGQLSSYNEQFF	TGTGCCAGCAGTCCGTTCACAGGGCAACTCAGCTCCTACAATGAGCAGTTCTTC
TRBD1	-	TRBV9	TRBJ1-1	17	CASSPQSRTGVNTEAFF	TGTGCCAGCAGCCCCCAGAGCCGGACAGGGGTGAACACTGAAGCTTTCTTT